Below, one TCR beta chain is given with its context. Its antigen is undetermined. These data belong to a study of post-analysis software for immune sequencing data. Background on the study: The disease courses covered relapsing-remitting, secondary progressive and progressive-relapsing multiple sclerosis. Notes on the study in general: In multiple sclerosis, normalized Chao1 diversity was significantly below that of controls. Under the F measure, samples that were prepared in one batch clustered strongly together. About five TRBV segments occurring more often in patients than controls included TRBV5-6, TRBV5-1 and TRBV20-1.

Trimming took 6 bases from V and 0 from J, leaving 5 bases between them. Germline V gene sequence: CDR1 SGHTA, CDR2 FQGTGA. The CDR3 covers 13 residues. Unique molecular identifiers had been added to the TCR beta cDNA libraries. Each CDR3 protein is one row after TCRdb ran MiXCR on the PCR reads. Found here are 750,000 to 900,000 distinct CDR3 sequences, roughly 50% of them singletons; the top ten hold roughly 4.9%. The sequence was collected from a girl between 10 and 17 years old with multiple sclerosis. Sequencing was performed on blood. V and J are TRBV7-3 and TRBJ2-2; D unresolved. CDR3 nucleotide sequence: TGTGCCAGCAGAACCTCGAACACCGGGGAGCTGTTTTTT. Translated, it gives CASRTSNTGELFF.